This TCR beta chain appears in the sequencing data of a study of cytomegalovirus exposure and HLA in healthy donors. Trimming removed 4 bases from V and 8 bases from J, with 16 bases in between. Per the germline V gene, CDR1 is MNHEY and CDR2 is SMNVEV (reference sequence). The CDR3 runs 14 residues. This clone has more than one count but fewer than ten. Its antigen is undetermined. Study outcomes and limitations: Of the V segments, some could not be distinguished, including TRBV6-2 and TRBV6-3, and were excluded. According to an earlier analysis, most TCR beta V segments yielded productive rearrangements about 87% or about 30% of the time. A few of the chains that were CMV-associated were confirmed in vitro to be specific for CMV antigens. Across donors, sequencing depth was assumed by presence/absence analyses to be roughly uniform.

Vbeta (60) and Jbeta (13) primers were used in the PCR. TCRdb keeps only in-frame clones here, not all; method: immunoSEQ multiplex PCR. Of tens of thousands of clones in the sample, 65% to 85% are singletons; the top ten hold about 22%. This TCR came from a woman aged 40 to 50 in good health and CMV-seropositive. This sequence joins TRBV27 and TRBJ2-3; D perhaps matches TRBD2 (5 bases). Sequenced input: PBMCs. The chain's CDR3 is CASSSRDSGSTQYF. The CDR3 nucleotides read TGTGCCAGCAGTTCAAGGGATTCGGGATCTACGCAGTATTTT.